This T cell receptor (beta chain) was obtained from a study of T cells in Graves' hyperthyroidism and ophthalmopathy. Germline V lookup: CDR1 LGHNA, CDR2 YNFKEQ. The CDR3 extends over 8 residues, inclusive of both ends. Thyroid ultrasound and orbital computed tomography, with clinical symptoms and serum thyroxine and TRAb, informed diagnoses. Fresh peripheral blood, 7.5 to 10 ml, was the source of the PBMCs. Of note for this clonotype: What it binds is unknown. This CDR3 fails to terminate in the conserved phenylalanine or tryptophan, so it likely reflects a read error. No DNA is shown, since the ends of the CDR3 on it are uncertain; the CDR3 is the one TCRdb lists.

Study-level results: Most expanded thyroid clonotypes above 0.001 recurred in blood. From stable hyperthyroidism, ophthalmopathy was separated by a 13 V-J model.

RNA transcripts gave rise to amplified TCR beta CDR3 regions. An initial round of RT-PCR targeting the TCR CDR3 relied on the HTBI primer set. TCRdb used MiXCR to reprocess the multiplex PCR reads, holding one entry per CDR3 protein. This sample has about 52,000 distinct CDR3 sequences, with less than 60% found just once. This receptor was identified in a woman in her 50s with Graves' ophthalmopathy. V is TRBV4-2 and J is TRBJ1-1. Sequenced material: blood. The CDR3 loop is CASSQGVS.